This TCR beta chain was observed in a study of cytomegalovirus exposure and HLA in healthy donors. Study in general: The study's early data release held about 77 million unique TCRs from HLA-typed donors. Study-wide points: It was confirmed in vitro that a few of the CMV-associated chains were specific for CMV antigens. The Asian-associated ancestry cluster reportedly had fewer N-insertions than the 666-donor mean in a later analysis. TRBV6-2, TRBV6-3 and other indistinguishable V segments were excluded.

Turning to this clone: The antigen remains undetermined.

The germline V gene has CDR1 MDHEN and CDR2 SYDVKM. CDR3 size: 13 residues. The V end lost 2 bases, the J end lost 6 bases, and 9 bases lay between the germline ends. PCR was performed using 60 Vbeta and 13 Jbeta primers. TCRdb keeps only in-frame clones here, not all; method: immunoSEQ multiplex PCR. The data show roughly 140,000 clones, with 80% seen just once and 4.5% to 6.5% held by the top ten. The TCR comes from a male donor in good health and CMV-seronegative. The sample comprised PBMCs. The V and J genes are TRBV28 and TRBJ2-3, with a weak D call TRBD2 (5 bases). CDR3 bases: TGTGCCAGCAGTTTACCTGGGGAGGATACGCAGTATTTT. Amino acids: CASSLPGEDTQYF.